These 25 T cell receptor beta chains share one sample of origin, sequenced in a study of Ad26.COV2.S vaccination and SARS-CoV-2 variants. As for treatment: roughly 20 received Ad26.COV2.S at low or high dose, single or two shots; several received placebo; per-sample allocation not given. Day 63 following the first vaccine or placebo injection was when the samples were taken. Sequencing used immunoSEQ multiplex PCR; TCRdb keeps in-frame clones, though not all of them. The table has roughly 400,000 clones, over 75% seen once. The specimen was peripheral blood, collected in a trial of Ad26.COV2.S vaccine versus placebo. Receptors were obtained from a person between 18 and 65 years old who received the Ad26.COV2.S COVID-19 vaccine or a placebo.

This clone was recorded a few times. The V gene is TRBV7-9, the J gene TRBJ1-5, with D perhaps TRBD1 (5 bases). The germline gives CDR1 SEHNR, CDR2 FQNEAQ (reference sequence). V lost 0 bases to trimming and J lost 3 bases, with 15 bases between them. The CDR3 is 17 amino acids. The CDR3 is CASSLAFGASYNQPQHF. CDR3 DNA: TGTGCCAGCAGCTTAGCTTTTGGGGCCTCATACAATCAGCCCCAGCATTTT.

V and J are TRBV6-6 and TRBJ1-6, with TRBD1 matching 8 bases. The CDR3 spans 16 residues. J gave up 0 bases and V 5 bases, and 3 bases lay outside the gene matches. The germline CDR1 and CDR2 sequences are MNHNY and SVGAGI (reference sequence). This chain's CDR3 is CASSRQGSSYNSPLHF. In DNA, the CDR3 is TGTGCCAGCAGTCGACAGGGGAGCTCCTATAATTCACCCCTCCACTTT.

The genes are TRBV5-4 and TRBJ2-1; D may be TRBD2 (6 bases). Per germline, CDR1 SGHNT and CDR2 YYREEE (reference sequence). V was trimmed by 3 bases and J by 8 bases, leaving 18 bases between them. The CDR3 extends over 15 amino acids. This chain's CDR3 is CASSYGGTQVDEQFF. As DNA, the CDR3 is TGTGCCAGCAGCTATGGGGGGACGCAGGTCGATGAGCAGTTCTTC.

This clone was picked up one time. The J gene is TRBJ1-6, the V gene TRBV30; a weak D match, TRBD1 (5 bases). The V and J ends lost 3 bases and 7 bases respectively, with 10 bases between them. CDR3 length: 13 amino acids. Germline V gives CDR1 GTSNPN, CDR2 SVGIG (reference sequence). Here the CDR3 reads CAWSGTRNSPLHF. The CDR3 DNA is TGTGCCTGGAGCGGGACCCGGAATTCACCCCTCCACTTT.

The table lists this clone with a count of one. The chain links TRBV5-5 to TRBJ2-7; no firm D call. V lost 5 bases and J 0 bases, leaving 9 bases between the germline ends. The germline gives CDR1 SGHKS, CDR2 YYEKEE (reference sequence). This CDR3 contains 13 residues. The CDR3 region is CASSSGPSYEQYF. For the CDR3, the DNA is TGTGCCAGCAGTTCCGGTCCCTCCTACGAGCAGTACTTC.

This clone occurred once. The chain links TRBV9 to TRBJ2-1; 10 bases map to TRBD2. Germline CDR1 reads SGDLS; CDR2 reads YYNGEE. V gave up 4 bases and J gave up 9 bases; unmatched junction bases: 10. This CDR3 has 15 residues. The DNA for the CDR3 is TGTGCCAGCAGCACCGAGGGCCTAGCGGGAGTTGAGCAGTTCTTC. This codes for CASSTEGLAGVEQFF.

The chain couples TRBV6-1 to TRBJ2-2, with TRBD2 matching over 7 bases. This CDR3 comprises 17 residues. Germline V CDR1 and CDR2: MNHNS, SASEGT. Trimming took 6 bases from V and 2 from J; bases not matched to a gene: 12. In nucleotides, the CDR3 is TGTGCCAGCAGGGAACAAAGCGGGACCTATAACACCGGGGAGCTGTTTTTT. This encodes CASREQSGTYNTGELFF.

The chain couples TRBV9 to TRBJ2-1, with D unresolved. The CDR3 loop spans 12 amino acids. The germline V and J ends were trimmed by 0 bases and 7 bases, with 5 bases remaining between them. The germline CDR1 and CDR2 sequences are SGDLS and YYNGEE. DNA of the CDR3: TGTGCCAGCAGCGTAGAAGGGAATGAGCAGTTCTTC. Its translation is CASSVEGNEQFF.

The chain joins TRBV5-4 to TRBJ2-5; 8 positions match TRBD2. The CDR3 extends over 18 amino acids. Losses at the gene ends were 5 bases for V and 1 base for J; bases not matched to a gene: 16. Germline V gene lookup returns CDR1 SGHNT and CDR2 YYREEE (reference sequence). The CDR3 DNA is TGTGCCAGCAGGCCCGAGGCTAGCGGGCTAGGGGCCCAAGAGACCCAGTACTTC. Its translation is CASRPEASGLGAQETQYF.

The J gene is TRBJ1-1, the V gene TRBV7-9, with D maybe TRBD1 (6 bases). Trimming removed 1 base at V and 1 base at J, with 7 bases between. The germline V gene has CDR1 SEHNR and CDR2 FQNEAQ (reference sequence). This CDR3 contains 14 residues. This CDR3 reads CASSLEGGNTEAFF. The DNA for the CDR3 is TGTGCCAGCAGCTTAGAGGGGGGGAACACTGAAGCTTTCTTT.

The chain combines TRBV27 with TRBJ2-1; the D is unclear. This CDR3 spans 12 amino acids. Germline-derived CDR1 and CDR2 are MNHEY and SMNVEV (reference sequence). Deletions cut 5 bases from V and 4 bases from J, with 6 bases between. CDR3 residues: CASSPNYNEQFF. Here the CDR3 DNA reads TGTGCCAGCAGTCCGAATTACAATGAGCAGTTCTTC.

The count of this clone is one. The chain links TRBV11-3 to TRBJ2-1; 7 positions match TRBD1. The germline CDR1 and CDR2 sequences are SGHNT and YENEEA. J lost 8 bases, V lost 5 bases, and 12 bases had no gene match. CDR3 length equals 15 residues. CDR3 sequence reads: CASSRQGGYGHEQFF. The CDR3 DNA sequence: TGTGCCAGCAGCCGACAGGGCGGCTATGGTCATGAGCAGTTCTTC.

The chain employs TRBV27 and TRBJ2-7; the match to TRBD1 covers 8 bases. The junction had 10 bases not matched to a gene; V was cut back by 0 bases and J by 3 bases. Germline V gives CDR1 MNHEY, CDR2 SMNVEV (reference sequence). This CDR3 has 17 amino acids. CDR3 sequence (DNA): TGTGCCAGCAGTTTATCTCGCCGGGACAGGTCCCACTACGAGCAGTACTTC. This translates into CASSLSRRDRSHYEQYF.

The rearrangement joins TRBV5-1 to TRBJ2-3; possibly TRBD2 for D (7 bases). The CDR3 has 18 amino acids. Germline assignment: CDR1 SGHRS and CDR2 YFSETQ. Trimming pared 4 bases from V and 3 bases from J, leaving 24 bases between. The CDR3 DNA reads as TGCGCCAGCAGCCCGGCCTCGGGGGGCAGTAGTGTTACAGATACGCAGTATTTT. Residues: CASSPASGGSSVTDTQYF.

The chain uses TRBV2 and TRBJ2-7, with a weak D call TRBD1 (6 bases). This CDR3 is 12 amino acids long. Trimming left V 6 bases short and J 7 bases short, with 13 bases between. The germline CDR1 and CDR2 sequences are SNHLY and FYNNEI. CDR3 loop: CASRVGAREQYF. CDR3 nucleotides: TGTGCCAGCAGGGTGGGGGCGAGGGAGCAGTACTTC. Full variable domain (outside the CDR3, taken from reference TRBV2 and TRBJ2-7): EPEVTQTPSHQVTQMGQEVILRCVPISNHLYFYWYRQILGQKVEFLVSFYNNEISEKSEIFDDQFSVERPDGSNFTLKIRSTKLEDSAMYFCASRVGAREQYFGPGTRLTVT.

The J gene is TRBJ1-2, the V gene TRBV7-3; maybe TRBD1 (5 bases). The CDR3 extends over 16 amino acids. Germline V lookup: CDR1 SGHTA, CDR2 FQGTGA. V gave up 5 bases and J gave up 4 bases, with 20 bases separating them. Here the CDR3 reads CASSQLGVDGPYGYTF. CDR3 nucleotides: TGTGCCAGCAGCCAACTGGGGGTAGATGGCCCCTATGGCTACACCTTC. Complete variable domain (other parts from reference TRBV7-3 and TRBJ1-2): GAGVSQTPSNKVTEKGKYVELRCDPISGHTALYWYRQSLGQGPEFLIYFQGTGAADDSGLPNDRFFAVRPEGSVSTLKIQRTERGDSAVYLCASSQLGVDGPYGYTFGSGTRLTVV.

Here the CDR3 DNA reads TGTGCCAGCAGCTTGGGAGAAGGGAAATATGGCTACACCTTC. Translating it yields CASSLGEGKYGYTF. The genes are TRBV5-4 and TRBJ1-2; D not certain. The ends were cut back, 0 bases at V and 5 bases at J, with 11 bases in the middle. Germline V lookup: CDR1 SGHNT, CDR2 YYREEE (reference sequence). This CDR3 spans 14 amino acids. Full variable domain (rest looked up from reference TRBV5-4 and TRBJ1-2): ETGVTQSPTHLIKTRGQQVTLRCSSQSGHNTVSWYQQALGQGPQFIFQYYREEENGRGNFPPRFSGLQFPNYSSELNVNALELDDSALYLCASSLGEGKYGYTFGSGTRLTVV.

J is TRBJ2-6 and V is TRBV6-4, with no clear D. Germline V lookup: CDR1 MRHNA, CDR2 SNTAGT. Between the trimmed V and J ends, which lost 4 bases and 0 bases, there was a span of 7 bases. This CDR3 has 15 amino acids. The CDR3, as DNA: TGTGCCAGCAGTGCCCGGAGCTCTGGGGCCAACGTCCTGACTTTC. This encodes CASSARSSGANVLTF.

J is TRBJ2-5 and V is TRBV30, with 10 nucleotides matching TRBD2. The V gene's germline CDR1 is GTSNPN and CDR2 SVGIG (reference sequence). The V and J ends lost 7 bases and 3 bases, in that order; junction bases with no gene match: 5. This CDR3 contains 13 residues. The CDR3 is CASGGLAKETQYF. CDR3 DNA sequence: TGTGCCTCAGGGGGACTAGCGAAAGAGACCCAGTACTTC.

This sequence joins TRBV5-1 and TRBJ2-7; D might be TRBD1 or TRBD2, each matching 6 bases. Trimming stripped 1 base from V and 6 bases from J, with 14 bases between. CDR3 length: 14 residues. Germline lookup yields CDR1 SGHRS and CDR2 YFSETQ. The CDR3 nucleotides read TGCGCCAGCAGCTTGCGGGGGCCTCACGGCGAGCAGTACTTC. Its protein is CASSLRGPHGEQYF.

The J gene is TRBJ2-2, the V gene TRBV9; D possibly corresponds to TRBD2 (5 bases). Per the germline V gene, CDR1 is SGDLS and CDR2 is YYNGEE. The CDR3 length is 16 residues. Deletions cut 4 bases from V and 0 bases from J, with 13 bases between. CDR3: CASSPLSATNTGELFF. The CDR3, as DNA: TGTGCCAGCAGCCCCCTTAGCGCGACGAACACCGGGGAGCTGTTTTTT.

V is TRBV30 and J is TRBJ2-1; D is possibly TRBD1 (5 bases). Looked up from germline, CDR1 is GTSNPN and CDR2 is SVGIG (reference sequence). Trimming cost V 0 bases and J 10 bases, with 16 bases left between them. The CDR3 covers 14 residues. The CDR3 coding sequence is TGTGCCTGGAGTGTACAGGCCTACGGTGGGGAGCAGTTCTTC. This encodes CAWSVQAYGGEQFF.

CDR3 sequence reads: CATSGGPNTEAFF. For the CDR3, the DNA is TGTGCCACCAGTGGTGGCCCGAACACTGAAGCTTTCTTT. The rearrangement links TRBV24-1 to TRBJ1-1; unclear D gene. Trimming cost V 5 bases and J 1 base, with 7 bases left between them. The CDR3 sequence is 13 residues long. Germline CDR1 KGHDR, CDR2 SFDVKD.

This clone was observed a single time. The V and J genes are TRBV5-1 and TRBJ2-7, with D hard to call. The CDR3 extends over 13 amino acids. V was cut by 0 bases and J by 2 bases, with 6 bases left in between. Germline CDR1 and CDR2: SGHRS and YFSETQ. The DNA for the CDR3 is TGCGCCAGCAGCTTGGATAACACCTACGAGCAGTACTTC. The encoded protein is CASSLDNTYEQYF.

In the case of this clone: Sequence at one end of the junction differs from germline and may be a read error. The V and J genes are TRBV7-6 and TRBJ2-7; TRBD2 might be the D (5 bases). The CDR3 extends over 13 amino acids. The germline V gene has CDR1 SGHVS and CDR2 FNYEAQ. The CDR3 here is CASSLAGTYEQYF. The CDR3 coding sequence is TGTGCCAGCAGCCTAGCCGGGACCTACGAGCAGTACTTC. Together with reference TRBV7-6 and TRBJ2-7, the CDR3 gives the full variable domain: GAGVSQSPRYKVTKRGQDVALRCDPISGHVSLYWYRQALGQGPEFLTYFNYEAQQDKSGLPNDRFSAERPEGSISTLTIQRTEQRDSAMYRCASSLAGTYEQYFGPGTRLTVT.